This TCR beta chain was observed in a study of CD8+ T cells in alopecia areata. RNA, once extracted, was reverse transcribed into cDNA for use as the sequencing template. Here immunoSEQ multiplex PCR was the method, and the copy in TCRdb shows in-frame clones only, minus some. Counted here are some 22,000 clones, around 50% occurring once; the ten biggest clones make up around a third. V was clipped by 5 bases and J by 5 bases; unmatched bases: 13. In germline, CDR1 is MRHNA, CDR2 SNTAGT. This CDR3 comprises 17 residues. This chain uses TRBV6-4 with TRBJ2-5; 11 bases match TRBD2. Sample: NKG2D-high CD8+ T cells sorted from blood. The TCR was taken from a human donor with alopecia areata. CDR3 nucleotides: TGTGCCAGCAGTCAGTCTAGCGGGAGGATCCCGGGGGAGACCCAGTACTTC. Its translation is CASSQSSGRIPGETQYF.